These 9 T cell receptor beta chains share one sample of origin, sequenced in a study of shared clonotypes between healthy human individuals (dated by TCRdb to the early 2020s). Library preparation employed the immunoSEQ multiplex PCR assay. TCRdb holds this immuneACCESS table with in-frame rearrangements only. Some clones are missing; in checked studies, unresolved V genes explain under half, and the rest has no known cause. The sample table shows around 1 million clones, and 76% are seen once. The top ten hold approximately 1.5% of the sample. Sequencing used memory CD4+ T cells sorted from blood. The sample's cell subset or site label, decoded: CD45RA-negative fraction. The receptors shown here come from a young man in good health.

The chain links TRBV2 to TRBJ2-1; D possibly corresponds to TRBD2 (6 bases). This CDR3 region has 15 residues. V lost 0 bases, J lost 5 bases, and 11 bases lay in between. In germline, CDR1 is SNHLY, CDR2 FYNNEI. For the CDR3, the DNA is TGTGCCAGCAGTGAAGCGAGCGGGTCGGACAATGAGCAGTTCTTC. Translated: CASSEASGSDNEQFF.

This clone was picked up one time. This sequence joins TRBV11-2 and TRBJ2-1; 12 bases align to TRBD2. Trimming took 5 bases from V and 9 from J; bases not matched to a gene: 5. The CDR3 contains 14 residues. CDR1 and CDR2 from the germline V gene are SGHAT and FQNNGV. The CDR3 loop reads CASSGGLAGFEQFF. The CDR3 DNA is TGTGCCAGCAGCGGGGGACTAGCGGGCTTTGAGCAGTTCTTC.

The chain employs TRBV6-5 and TRBJ1-5; 8 bases are shared with TRBD1. Germline V gives CDR1 MNHEY, CDR2 SVGAGI. V was pared by 4 bases and J by 3 bases, with 8 bases of the junction left unmatched. The CDR3 sequence is 16 residues long. DNA for the CDR3: TGTGCCAGCAGTTTCCAGGGGGCTTCCTCCAATCAGCCCCAGCATTTT. Translation: CASSFQGASSNQPQHF.

V is TRBV6-5 and J is TRBJ1-2, with TRBD1 matching 10 bases. J was trimmed by 7 bases and V by 10 bases; bases with no gene match: 9. This CDR3 spans 13 amino acids. Germline V CDR1 and CDR2: MNHEY, SVGAGI. The CDR3 DNA sequence: TGTGCCACCCGGGACAGGGGAGTCGGTGGCTACACCTTC. It specifies CATRDRGVGGYTF.

The chain has TRBV6-6 and TRBJ2-1, with TRBD2 matching 11 bases. V was clipped by 5 bases and J by 8 bases; unmatched bases: 11. Germline CDR1 is MNHNY and CDR2 is SVGAGI (reference sequence). The CDR3 loop spans 16 amino acids. CDR3 in amino acids: CASSRPIAGGGDEQFF. For the CDR3, the DNA is TGTGCCAGCAGTCGACCAATAGCGGGGGGGGGCGATGAGCAGTTCTTC.

This chain links TRBV4-3 with TRBJ2-7; 7 nucleotides agree with TRBD1. The CDR3 covers 15 residues. From germline, CDR1 is LGHNA and CDR2 YSLEER. The ends lost 3 bases at V and 2 bases at J; junction bases unmatched: 7. DNA of the CDR3: TGCGCCAGCAGCCAGGCCGACAGGGCGGCCTACGAGCAGTACTTC. Amino acids: CASSQADRAAYEQYF.

V usage is TRBV6-6 and J usage is TRBJ1-2, with D possibly TRBD1 on 5 matching bases. The V gene's germline CDR1 is MNHNY and CDR2 SVGAGI (reference sequence). V lost 6 bases, J lost 7 bases, and 15 bases lay in between. The CDR3 length is 13 residues. DNA for the CDR3: TGTGCCAGCAGAGACGGGGGGTTGGGTGGCTACACCTTC. Residues: CASRDGGLGGYTF.

There are many counts of this clone. The chain combines TRBV7-2 with TRBJ2-7, with 10 bases aligning to TRBD1. Germline CDR1 reads SGHTA; CDR2 reads FQGNSA. Unmatched junction bases numbered 7, after V lost 3 bases and J lost 2 bases. The CDR3 is made up of 16 amino acids. DNA of the CDR3: TGTGCCAGCAGCTTGATTTTCGGACAGGGGGCCTACGAGCAGTACTTC. It translates to CASSLIFGQGAYEQYF. Combining the CDR3 with reference TRBV7-2 and TRBJ2-7 gives the whole variable domain GAGVSQSPSNKVTEKGKDVELRCDPISGHTALYWYRQSLGQGLEFLIYFQGNSAPDKSGLPSDRFSAERTGGSVSTLTIQRTQQEDSAVYLCASSLIFGQGAYEQYFGPGTRLTVT.

There are a few counts of this clone. The chain combines TRBV11-2 with TRBJ1-1, with D hard to call. V lost 2 bases and J 1 base, leaving 5 bases between the germline ends. This CDR3 spans 13 amino acids. The germline V gene has CDR1 SGHAT and CDR2 FQNNGV. The CDR3, as DNA: TGTGCCAGCAGCTTATACGGGAACACTGAAGCTTTCTTT. Protein: CASSLYGNTEAFF. Full variable domain (outside the CDR3, taken from reference TRBV11-2 and TRBJ1-1): EAGVAQSPRYKIIEKRQSVAFWCNPISGHATLYWYQQILGQGPKLLIQFQNNGVVDDSQLPKDRFSAERLKGVDSTLKIQPAKLEDSAVYLCASSLYGNTEAFFGQGTRLTVV.